These 4 T cell receptor beta chains were sequenced from one sample in a study of long-term antiretroviral therapy in people with HIV. At the survey level, the v3.0 immunoSEQ assay was run. The data were produced by immunoSEQ multiplex PCR, yet TCRdb's version contains in-frame clones alone and is incomplete. The sample shows roughly 28,000 clones, around 78% of them seen only once. The source material was unsorted PBMCs, sampled 1.5 years before starting antiretroviral therapy. The receptors were gathered from a man aged 18 to 30 with HIV.

The genes are TRBV7-2 and TRBJ2-3, with D perhaps being TRBD1 or TRBD2 (7 bases each). V lost 6 bases to trimming and J lost 3 bases, with 19 bases between them. The germline CDR1 and CDR2 sequences are SGHTA and FQGNSA. The CDR3 loop spans 16 amino acids. The DNA for the CDR3 is TGTGCCAGCAGAGACGGGGGGCAGGGGGAGACAGATACGCAGTATTTT. It codes for CASRDGGQGETDTQYF.

The V and J genes are TRBV7-3 and TRBJ1-1, with no clear D. Germline V gene lookup returns CDR1 SGHTA and CDR2 FQGTGA. V lost 2 bases to trimming and J lost 3 bases, with 13 bases between them. There are 15 residues in the CDR3. CDR3 residues: CASSLESQSHTEAFF. The CDR3 region has the DNA TGTGCCAGCAGCTTAGAGAGTCAGTCCCACACTGAAGCTTTCTTT.

The chain joins TRBV27 to TRBJ1-5; the D is unclear. The V end lost 4 bases, the J end lost 5 bases, and 15 bases lay between the germline ends. The germline V gene encodes CDR1 MNHEY and CDR2 SMNVEV (reference sequence). The CDR3 runs 15 residues. The CDR3 coding sequence is TGTGCCAGCAGTTCGGGCAGCGAAGGGTATCAGCCCCAGCATTTT. This gives the protein CASSSGSEGYQPQHF.

This sequence joins TRBV6-1 and TRBJ2-1; D call uncertain. CDR1 is MNHNS, CDR2 SASEGT, per germline. This CDR3 comprises 14 residues. V was cut by 6 bases and J by 3 bases, with 12 bases left in between. The CDR3 nucleotides are TGTGCCAGCAGCAAAGACCCTCTCTACAATGAGCAGTTCTTC. Translating it yields CASSKDPLYNEQFF.